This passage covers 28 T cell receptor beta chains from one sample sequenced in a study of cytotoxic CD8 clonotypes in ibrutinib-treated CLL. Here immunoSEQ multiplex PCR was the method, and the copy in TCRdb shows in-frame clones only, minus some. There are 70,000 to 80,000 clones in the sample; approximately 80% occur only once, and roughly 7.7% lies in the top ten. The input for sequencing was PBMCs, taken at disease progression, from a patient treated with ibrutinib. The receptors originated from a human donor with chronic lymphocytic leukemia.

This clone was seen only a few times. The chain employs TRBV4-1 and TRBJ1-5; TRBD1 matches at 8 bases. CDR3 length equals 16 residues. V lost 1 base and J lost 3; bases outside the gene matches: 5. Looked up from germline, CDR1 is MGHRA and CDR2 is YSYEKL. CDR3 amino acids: CASSQASTGVNQPQHF. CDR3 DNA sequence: TGCGCCAGCAGCCAAGCGTCGACAGGGGTCAATCAGCCCCAGCATTTT.

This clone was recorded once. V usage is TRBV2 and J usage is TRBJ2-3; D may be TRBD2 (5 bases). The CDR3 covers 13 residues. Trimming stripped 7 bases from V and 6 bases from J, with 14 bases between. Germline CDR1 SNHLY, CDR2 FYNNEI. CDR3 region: CASTPRLADTQYF. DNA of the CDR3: TGTGCCAGCACCCCCCGGCTAGCCGATACGCAGTATTTT.

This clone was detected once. CDR3 loop: CASSRDDTIYF. CDR3 DNA sequence: TGTGCCAGCAGCCGCGACGACACCATATATTTT. The V call is TRBV28, the J call TRBJ1-3; D unresolved. The length of the CDR3 is 11 residues. CDR1 is MDHEN, CDR2 SYDVKM, per germline. The V end was cut by 6 bases, the J end by 8 bases, with 8 bases between.

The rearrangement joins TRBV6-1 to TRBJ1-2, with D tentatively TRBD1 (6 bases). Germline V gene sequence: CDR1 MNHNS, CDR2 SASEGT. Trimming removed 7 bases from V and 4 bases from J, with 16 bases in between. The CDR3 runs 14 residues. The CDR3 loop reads CASTETGIFYGYTF. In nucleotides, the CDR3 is TGTGCCAGCACGGAGACAGGAATTTTCTATGGCTACACCTTC.

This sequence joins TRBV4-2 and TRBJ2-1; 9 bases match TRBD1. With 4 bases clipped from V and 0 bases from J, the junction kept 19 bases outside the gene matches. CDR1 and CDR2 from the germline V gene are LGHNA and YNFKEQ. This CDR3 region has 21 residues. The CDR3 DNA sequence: TGTGCCAGCAGCCCACACCCCACCGGGACAGGGAATCTCGGCTCCTACAATGAGCAGTTCTTC. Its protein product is CASSPHPTGTGNLGSYNEQFF.

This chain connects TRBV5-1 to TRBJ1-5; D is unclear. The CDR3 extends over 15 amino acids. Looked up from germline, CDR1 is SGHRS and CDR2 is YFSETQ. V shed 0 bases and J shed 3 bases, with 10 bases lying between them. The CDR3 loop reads CASSLDSNYNQPQHF. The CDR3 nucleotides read TGCGCCAGCAGCTTGGACAGTAACTACAATCAGCCCCAGCATTTT.

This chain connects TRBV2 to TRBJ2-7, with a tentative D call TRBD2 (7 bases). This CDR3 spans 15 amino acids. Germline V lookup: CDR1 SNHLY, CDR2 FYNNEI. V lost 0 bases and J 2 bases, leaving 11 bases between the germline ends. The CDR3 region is CASSEAPGGPYEQYF. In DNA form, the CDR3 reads TGTGCCAGCAGTGAAGCGCCCGGGGGGCCCTACGAGCAGTACTTC.

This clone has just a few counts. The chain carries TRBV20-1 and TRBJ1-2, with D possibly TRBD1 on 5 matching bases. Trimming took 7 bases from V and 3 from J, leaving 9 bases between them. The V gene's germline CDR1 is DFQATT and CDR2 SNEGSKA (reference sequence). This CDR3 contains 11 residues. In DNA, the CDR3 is TGCAGTGGGGACGGTGACTATGGCTACACCTTC. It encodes CSGDGDYGYTF.

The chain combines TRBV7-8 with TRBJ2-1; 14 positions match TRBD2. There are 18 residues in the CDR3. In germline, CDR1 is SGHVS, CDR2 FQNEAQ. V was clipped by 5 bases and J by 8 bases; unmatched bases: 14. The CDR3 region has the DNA TGTGCCAGCAGCATCCCCGAGGGACTAGCGGGAGCCCCCTATGAGCAGTTCTTC. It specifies CASSIPEGLAGAPYEQFF.

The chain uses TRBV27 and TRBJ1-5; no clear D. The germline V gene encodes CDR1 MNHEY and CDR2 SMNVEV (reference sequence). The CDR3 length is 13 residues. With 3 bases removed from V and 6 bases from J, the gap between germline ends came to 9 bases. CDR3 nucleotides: TGTGCCAGCAGTTTCAGAGGGTCTCAGCCCCAGCATTTT. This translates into CASSFRGSQPQHF.

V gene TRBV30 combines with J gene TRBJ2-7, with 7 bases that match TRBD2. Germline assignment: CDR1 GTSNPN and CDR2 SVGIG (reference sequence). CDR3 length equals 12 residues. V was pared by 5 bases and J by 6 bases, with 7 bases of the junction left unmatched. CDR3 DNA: TGTGCCTGGGGCCGACTAGCCCTCGAGCAGTACTTC. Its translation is CAWGRLALEQYF.

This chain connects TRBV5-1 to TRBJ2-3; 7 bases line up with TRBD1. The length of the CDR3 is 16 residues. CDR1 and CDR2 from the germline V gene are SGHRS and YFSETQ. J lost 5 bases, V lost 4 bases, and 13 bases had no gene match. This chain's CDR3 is CASSRTTGAAGDTQYF. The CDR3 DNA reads TGCGCCAGCAGCCGCACAACAGGGGCGGCGGGAGATACGCAGTATTTT.

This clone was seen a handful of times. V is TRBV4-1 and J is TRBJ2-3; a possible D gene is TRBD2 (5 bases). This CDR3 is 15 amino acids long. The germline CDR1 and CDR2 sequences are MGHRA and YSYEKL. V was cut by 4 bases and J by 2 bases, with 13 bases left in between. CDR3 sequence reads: CASSLGLAHTDTQYF. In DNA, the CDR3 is TGCGCCAGCAGCCTCGGGCTAGCTCACACAGATACGCAGTATTTT.

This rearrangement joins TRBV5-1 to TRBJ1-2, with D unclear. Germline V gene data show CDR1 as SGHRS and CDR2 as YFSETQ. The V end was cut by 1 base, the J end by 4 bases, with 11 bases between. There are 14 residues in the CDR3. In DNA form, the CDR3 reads TGCGCCAGCAGCTTGACAGCTTTTGTCTATGGCTACACCTTC. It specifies CASSLTAFVYGYTF.

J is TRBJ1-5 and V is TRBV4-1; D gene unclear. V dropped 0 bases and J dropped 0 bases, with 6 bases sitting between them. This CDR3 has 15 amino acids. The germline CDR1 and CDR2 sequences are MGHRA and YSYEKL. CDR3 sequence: CASSQEFNSNQPQHF. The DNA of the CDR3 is TGCGCCAGCAGCCAAGAATTTAATAGCAATCAGCCCCAGCATTTT.

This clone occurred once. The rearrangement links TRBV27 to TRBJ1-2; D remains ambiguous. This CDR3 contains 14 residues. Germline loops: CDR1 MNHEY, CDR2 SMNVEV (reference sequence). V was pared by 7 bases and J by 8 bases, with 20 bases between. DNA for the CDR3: TGTGCCAGCACCAACAAGGCGGGCCGAGGAGGCTACACCTTC. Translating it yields CASTNKAGRGGYTF.

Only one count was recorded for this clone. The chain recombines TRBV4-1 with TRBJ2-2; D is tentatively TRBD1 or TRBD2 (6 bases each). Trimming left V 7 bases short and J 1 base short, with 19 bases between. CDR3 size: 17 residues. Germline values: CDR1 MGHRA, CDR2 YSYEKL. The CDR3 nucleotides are TGCGCCAGCACCAAAGGGGGGCAGGGTCAGAACACCGGGGAGCTGTTTTTT. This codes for CASTKGGQGQNTGELFF.

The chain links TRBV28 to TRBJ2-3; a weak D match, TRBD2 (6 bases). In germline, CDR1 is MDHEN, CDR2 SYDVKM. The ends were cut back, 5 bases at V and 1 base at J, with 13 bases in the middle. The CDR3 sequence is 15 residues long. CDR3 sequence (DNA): TGTGCCAGCAGTACCGGGACTTTCCGCACAGATACGCAGTATTTT. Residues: CASSTGTFRTDTQYF. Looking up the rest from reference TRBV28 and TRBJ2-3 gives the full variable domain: DVKVTQSSRYLVKRTGEKVFLECVQDMDHENMFWYRQDPGLGLRLIYFSYDVKMKEKGDIPEGYSVSREKKERFSLILESASTNQTSMYLCASSTGTFRTDTQYFGPGTRLTVL.

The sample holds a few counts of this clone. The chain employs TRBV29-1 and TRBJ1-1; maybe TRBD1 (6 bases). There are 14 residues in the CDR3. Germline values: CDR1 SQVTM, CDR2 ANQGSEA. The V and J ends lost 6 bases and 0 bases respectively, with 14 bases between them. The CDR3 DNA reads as TGCAGCGTCGCTGGAGGACAGATGAACACTGAAGCTTTCTTT. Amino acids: CSVAGGQMNTEAFF.

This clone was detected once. CDR3 nucleotide sequence: TGCAGCGTTGAAGACCACAGAGATACGCAGTATTTT. This sequence encodes CSVEDHRDTQYF. The J gene is TRBJ2-3, the V gene TRBV29-1; D unresolved. Germline V gene sequence: CDR1 SQVTM, CDR2 ANQGSEA. The CDR3 has 12 residues. The germline V and J ends were trimmed by 0 bases and 5 bases, with 6 bases remaining between them.

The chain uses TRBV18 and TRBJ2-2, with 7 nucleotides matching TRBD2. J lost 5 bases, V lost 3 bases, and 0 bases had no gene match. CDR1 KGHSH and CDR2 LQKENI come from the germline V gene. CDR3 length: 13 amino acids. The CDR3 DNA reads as TGTGCCAGCTCACCGGGGGGGACCGGGGAGCTGTTTTTT. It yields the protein CASSPGGTGELFF.

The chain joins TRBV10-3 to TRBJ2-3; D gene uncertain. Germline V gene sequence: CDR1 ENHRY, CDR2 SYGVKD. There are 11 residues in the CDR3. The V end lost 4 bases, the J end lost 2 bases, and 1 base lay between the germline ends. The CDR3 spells CAISATDTQYF. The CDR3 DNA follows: TGTGCCATCAGTGCCACAGATACGCAGTATTTT.

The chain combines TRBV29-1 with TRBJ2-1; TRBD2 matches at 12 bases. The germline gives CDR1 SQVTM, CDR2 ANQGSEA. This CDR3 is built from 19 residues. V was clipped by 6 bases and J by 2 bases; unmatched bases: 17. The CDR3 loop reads CSVEIPGLAGEEPYNEQFF. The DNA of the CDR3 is TGCAGCGTCGAGATACCGGGACTAGCGGGTGAAGAACCCTACAATGAGCAGTTCTTC.

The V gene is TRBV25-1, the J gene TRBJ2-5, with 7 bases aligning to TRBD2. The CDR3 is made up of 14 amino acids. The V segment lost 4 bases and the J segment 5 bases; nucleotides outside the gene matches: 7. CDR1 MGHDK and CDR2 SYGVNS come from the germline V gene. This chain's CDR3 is CASSALATGETQYF. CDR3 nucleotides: TGTGCCAGCAGTGCACTAGCGACGGGCGAGACCCAGTACTTC.

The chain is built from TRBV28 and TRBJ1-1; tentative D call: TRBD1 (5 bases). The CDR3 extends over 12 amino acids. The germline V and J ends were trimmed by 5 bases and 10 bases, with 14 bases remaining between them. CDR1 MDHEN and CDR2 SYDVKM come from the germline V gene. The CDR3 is CASSLSGGGAFF. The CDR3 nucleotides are TGTGCCAGCAGTCTAAGCGGGGGAGGAGCTTTCTTT.

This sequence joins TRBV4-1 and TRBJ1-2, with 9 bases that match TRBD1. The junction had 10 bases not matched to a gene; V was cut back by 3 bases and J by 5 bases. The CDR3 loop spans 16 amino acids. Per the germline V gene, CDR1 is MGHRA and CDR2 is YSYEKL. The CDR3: CASSQGQGAAEYGYTF. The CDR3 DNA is TGCGCCAGCAGCCAGGGACAGGGCGCTGCTGAATATGGCTACACCTTC.

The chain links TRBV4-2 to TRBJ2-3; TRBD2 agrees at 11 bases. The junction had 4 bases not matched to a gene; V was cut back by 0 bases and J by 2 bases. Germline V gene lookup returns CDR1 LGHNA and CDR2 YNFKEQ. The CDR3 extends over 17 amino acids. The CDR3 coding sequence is TGTGCCAGCAGCCAAGAGCTAGCGGGGGGACCCACAGATACGCAGTATTTT. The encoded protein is CASSQELAGGPTDTQYF.

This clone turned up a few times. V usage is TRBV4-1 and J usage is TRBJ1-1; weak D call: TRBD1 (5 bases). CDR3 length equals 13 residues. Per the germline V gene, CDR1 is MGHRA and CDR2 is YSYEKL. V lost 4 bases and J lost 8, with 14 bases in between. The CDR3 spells CASSLTGGFEAFF. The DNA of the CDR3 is TGCGCCAGCAGCCTCACGGGGGGGTTCGAAGCTTTCTTT.